A selection of T cell receptor beta chains follows, all from one sample in a study of T cell responses to AZD1222 COVID-19 vaccine. Clones were sequenced by immunoSEQ multiplex PCR, and TCRdb holds only the in-frame ones, with some missing. This repertoire shows 150,000 or so clones, 90% found once; its top ten account for 15% to 20%. Sequencing used peripheral blood, obtained on day 0 of AZD1222 vaccination. These TCRs come from an adult in good health. The CDR3 runs from the conserved cysteine through the conserved F or W. A D gene is named only where the DNA matches it firmly. Size tells how often a clone was seen (once, few, many) or the class of an expanded clone, and some rows leave it out.

CDR3 DNA	CDR3 protein	V gene	J gene	clone size	D gene
TGTGCCAGCAGCCCAAGGGAGCCGAGCTCCTACAATGAGCAGTTCTTC	CASSPREPSSYNEQFF	TRBV11-2	TRBJ2-1	.	.
TGTGCCAGCAGTCCCCACAATAGCAATCAGCCCCAGCATTTT	CASSPHNSNQPQHF	TRBV28	TRBJ1-5	.	.
TGTGCCAGCAGCTTACAGGGGGCGAACCAGCCCCAGCATTTT	CASSLQGANQPQHF	TRBV25-1	TRBJ1-5	.	TRBD1
TGTGCCAGCAACGGGAGAGACACAGATACGCAGTATTTT	CASNGRDTDTQYF	TRBV9	TRBJ2-3	.	.
TGTGCCAGTAGTATGGCACCGGGACGGATGAACACTGAAGCTTTCTTT	CASSMAPGRMNTEAFF	TRBV19	TRBJ1-1	.	.
TGTGCCAGCACCACGGGACAGGGGATGTGGCCCCAGCATTTT	CASTTGQGMWPQHF	TRBV2	TRBJ1-5	.	TRBD1
TGTGCCACCAGCGCCCAGGGTGGCGAAAAACTGTTTTTT	CATSAQGGEKLFF	TRBV24-1	TRBJ1-4	.	.
TGTGCCAGCAGTTACGGCGTAGACTACGAGCAGTACTTC	CASSYGVDYEQYF	TRBV6-2/TRBV6-3	TRBJ2-7	.	.
TGTGCCAGCAGCCACGGGAGGAGCGGGGGGGCGTGGACCGGGGAGCTGTTTTTT	CASSHGRSGGAWTGELFF	TRBV7-2	TRBJ2-2	.	TRBD2
TGTGCCAGCCGAAATCGGAGGCCTCCCTACGAGCAGTACTTC	CASRNRRPPYEQYF	TRBV28	TRBJ2-7	.	.
TGCGCCAGCAGTGAGTCGGAGGGCGCTGAAGCTTTCTTT	CASSESEGAEAFF	TRBV10-2	TRBJ1-1	.	.
TGTGCCAGCAGTTTAGACCCGGTCAGCGCACAGATTGGCGAGCAGTACTTC	CASSLDPVSAQIGEQYF	TRBV27	TRBJ2-7	.	.
TGTGCCATCAGTGAGTCCGACTCTCCCTTTGTTGAGCTGTTTTTT	CAISESDSPFVELFF	TRBV10-3	TRBJ2-2	.	.
TGCGCCAGCAGCTTGGGAGGGGTATCTAATGAAAAACTGTTTTTT	CASSLGGVSNEKLFF	TRBV5-1	TRBJ1-4	once	.
TGTGCCAGCAGTTACTCAAGCAATGAGCAGTTCTTC	CASSYSSNEQFF	TRBV6-5	TRBJ2-1	.	.
TGTGCCAGCAGTGACTCGAACCAGCCCCAGCATTTT	CASSDSNQPQHF	TRBV6-4	TRBJ1-5	.	.
TGTGCCAGCACGTTTTGGGGGTATAGTGATTCACCCCTCCACTTT	CASTFWGYSDSPLHF	TRBV7-9	TRBJ1-6	few	.
TGTGCCAGCAGTTACGGGGGGGGACGTCAGCCCCAGCATTTT	CASSYGGGRQPQHF	TRBV6-5	TRBJ1-5	.	.
TGTGCCAGCAGCCTAACCGGGGTCTATGGCTACACCTTC	CASSLTGVYGYTF	TRBV6-5	TRBJ1-2	.	.
TGTGCCAGCAGCACCTACAGCTCTGGGGCCAACGTCCTGACTTTC	CASSTYSSGANVLTF	TRBV11-1	TRBJ2-6	.	.
TGTGCCACTTTCCTGGGGAGGGGATGGGGCAGTAACTATGGCTACACCTTC	CATFLGRGWGSNYGYTF	TRBV28	TRBJ1-2	.	.
TGTGCCAGCAGCTTAGGGGGACAGGGCGTTACTGAAGCTTTCTTT	CASSLGGQGVTEAFF	TRBV11-3	TRBJ1-1	.	TRBD1
TGTGCCAGTAGTGTTTCGGAGGGGCCAGATACGCAGTATTTT	CASSVSEGPDTQYF	TRBV19	TRBJ2-3	.	.
TGTGCCAGCAGCCCAATGACTAGCCCAGGTGGGACCCAGTACTTC	CASSPMTSPGGTQYF	TRBV7-3	TRBJ2-5	.	TRBD2
TGTGCCTGGAGGCGGACAAGAGTACGGGAAAAACTGTTTTTT	CAWRRTRVREKLFF	TRBV30	TRBJ1-4	.	.
TGTGCCAGCAGTGAAGAGGGACAGGGGGCCTCGAACACCGGGGAGCTGTTTTTT	CASSEEGQGASNTGELFF	TRBV6-4	TRBJ2-2	.	TRBD1
TGCGCCAGCAGCTCCTTCGACAGGTCAGAGACCCAGTACTTC	CASSSFDRSETQYF	TRBV5-1	TRBJ2-5	.	.
TGTGCCTGGAGTGACAGGGGACCCATCCGGGGTGAGCAGTACTTC	CAWSDRGPIRGEQYF	TRBV30	TRBJ2-7	.	TRBD1
TGCGCCAGCAGAGGCGGGGCAGTCTATGGCTACACCTTC	CASRGGAVYGYTF	TRBV4-1	TRBJ1-2	.	.
TGTGCCAGCAGCGTCGGCAGGGAGCGCAATCAGCCCCAGCATTTT	CASSVGRERNQPQHF	TRBV9	TRBJ1-5	.	.
TGTGCCAGCACCACAGGGTTCGGGCAGCCCCAGCATTTT	CASTTGFGQPQHF	TRBV6-5	TRBJ1-5	.	.
TGTGCCAGTAGGGTCAGGTCCTCTGGGGCCAACGTCCTGACTTTC	CASRVRSSGANVLTF	TRBV19	TRBJ2-6	.	.
TGTGCTAGTGGTTTGGGACAGGGGACAGATACGCAGTATTTT	CASGLGQGTDTQYF	TRBV12-5	TRBJ2-3	.	TRBD1
TGTGCCAGTAGTCGAGAATCCGGGACAGGGGGCATGAACACTGAAGCTTTCTTT	CASSRESGTGGMNTEAFF	TRBV19	TRBJ1-1	.	TRBD1
TGTGCCAGCAGCTTAGCAATATTGGGGCCTTACAATGAGCAGTTCTTC	CASSLAILGPYNEQFF	TRBV11-2	TRBJ2-1	.	.
TGTGCCAGCAGCTCAATCGACAGGGATTCTGGCCAGTTCTTC	CASSSIDRDSGQFF	TRBV7-9	TRBJ2-1	.	TRBD1
TGCGCCAGCAGCTTGCGTTCGGGAGAGAATAACTATGGCTACACCTTC	CASSLRSGENNYGYTF	TRBV5-1	TRBJ1-2	.	.